Listed below are T cell receptor beta chains from one sample, sequenced in a study of blood T cell repertoires in COVID-19. This table comes from immunoSEQ multiplex PCR, and its TCRdb copy is limited to in-frame clones, with some not included. The sample has roughly 49,000 clones, 90% to 95% seen once. Input material: peripheral blood. These receptors originate from a man aged 60 to 69 with COVID-19, enrolled during active disease. Each CDR3 is given with its conserved first and last residue. The D gene is left open where the match is weak. Size is omitted from some rows. Given values are once, few, many or a class for expanded clones.

size: -
J: TRBJ1-6
D: TRBD1
V: TRBV19
DNA: TGTGCCAGTAGTATACCGACAGGGAGCGGTTCACCCCTCCACTTT
CDR3: CASSIPTGSGSPLHF

size: -
J: TRBJ2-2
D: -
V: TRBV19
DNA: TGTGCCAGTAGTATAGATGCGGGGCGCTTGAACACCGGGGAGCTGTTTTTT
CDR3: CASSIDAGRLNTGELFF

size: -
J: TRBJ2-1
D: -
V: TRBV7-2
DNA: TGTGCCAGCATGGCGGGGACAGAATACAATGAGCAGTTCTTC
CDR3: CASMAGTEYNEQFF

size: -
J: TRBJ2-7
D: TRBD1
V: TRBV6-6
DNA: TGTGCAGCCGGTGGACAGGGGTCCGAGCAGTACTTC
CDR3: CAAGGQGSEQYF

size: -
J: TRBJ1-3
D: -
V: TRBV7-9
DNA: TGTGCCAGCAGCTTAGGGGGGGCTGGAAACACCATATATTTT
CDR3: CASSLGGAGNTIYF

size: -
J: TRBJ1-5
D: -
V: TRBV27
DNA: TGTGCCAGCAGGCCTTCCGGAGGACAGCCCCAGCATTTT
CDR3: CASRPSGGQPQHF

size: once
J: TRBJ2-7
D: -
V: TRBV27
DNA: TGTGCCCAGTGGGGCGACTCCTACGAGCAGTACTTC
CDR3: CAQWGDSYEQYF

size: -
J: TRBJ1-5
D: -
V: TRBV9
DNA: TGTGCCAGCAGCGCGTCAACAGGGAGCCTAGAGCCCCAGCATTTT
CDR3: CASSASTGSLEPQHF

size: -
J: TRBJ1-6
D: TRBD1
V: TRBV4-1
DNA: TGCGCCAGCAGCCGCGGGGGGACAGGGAATTCACCCCTCCACTTT
CDR3: CASSRGGTGNSPLHF

size: -
J: TRBJ1-1
D: TRBD1
V: TRBV6-6
DNA: TGTGCCAGCAGCGACCTGACAGGGGTCAATACTGAAGCTTTCTTT
CDR3: CASSDLTGVNTEAFF

size: -
J: TRBJ2-7
D: TRBD2
V: TRBV7-3
DNA: TGTGCCAGCAGTTCAACTAGCGGGAGTCCCTACGAGCAGTACTTC
CDR3: CASSSTSGSPYEQYF

size: -
J: TRBJ2-1
D: -
V: TRBV5-1
DNA: TGCGCCAGCACTGCGGGACTCCCCTACAATGAGCAGTTCTTC
CDR3: CASTAGLPYNEQFF

size: -
J: TRBJ1-3
D: -
V: TRBV19
DNA: TGTGCCAGTACCCATAGTGGAGGGAGGTCTGGAAACACCATATATTTT
CDR3: CASTHSGGRSGNTIYF

size: -
J: TRBJ2-1
D: -
V: TRBV11-2
DNA: TGTGCCAGCAGCTTAGCCAACAATGAGCAGTTCTTC
CDR3: CASSLANNEQFF

size: -
J: TRBJ1-2
D: TRBD1
V: TRBV7-9
DNA: TGTGCCAGCAGGTCCACAGGGGGCCACTATGGCTACACCTTC
CDR3: CASRSTGGHYGYTF

size: -
J: TRBJ1-2
D: -
V: TRBV5-4
DNA: TGTGCCAGCAGCAGCTTACCAGGGGACTATGGCTACACCTTC
CDR3: CASSSLPGDYGYTF

size: -
J: TRBJ2-1
D: TRBD2
V: TRBV4-1
DNA: TGCGCCAGCAGCCAAGATCGATCGGGGGCGACTAGCGGGAGTCCGAGGAACAATGAGCAGTTCTTC
CDR3: CASSQDRSGATSGSPRNNEQFF

size: few
J: TRBJ2-7
D: -
V: TRBV5-1
DNA: TGCGCCAGCAGCCCGTCGGCAGGGTCGTACGAGCAGTACTTC
CDR3: CASSPSAGSYEQYF

size: -
J: TRBJ1-2
D: -
V: TRBV5-4
DNA: TGTGCCAGCAGCTTGGCCGGTGGCAGGATGAACTATGGCTACACCTTC
CDR3: CASSLAGGRMNYGYTF

size: -
J: TRBJ2-1
D: -
V: TRBV10-1
DNA: TGCGCCAGCAGTGAGGCAGGAATGGGCCGTGGGGAGCAGTTCTTC
CDR3: CASSEAGMGRGEQFF

size: -
J: TRBJ2-7
D: -
V: TRBV11-2
DNA: TGTGCCAGCAGCTCCGGACTGCAACCCTACGAGCAGTACTTC
CDR3: CASSSGLQPYEQYF

size: -
J: TRBJ2-1
D: TRBD1
V: TRBV18
DNA: TGTGCCAGCTCACCTAGACAGGGGGCAGATGAGCAGTTCTTC
CDR3: CASSPRQGADEQFF

size: -
J: TRBJ1-1
D: -
V: TRBV3-1/TRBV3-2
DNA: TGTGCCAGCAGCCCCCAGGTGGGCGCGAACACTGAAGCTTTCTTT
CDR3: CASSPQVGANTEAFF

size: few
J: TRBJ2-7
D: TRBD2
V: TRBV19
DNA: TGTGCCAGTAGTGGAAGAACTAGCGCGCAATCCTACGAGCAGTACTTC
CDR3: CASSGRTSAQSYEQYF

size: -
J: TRBJ2-7
D: TRBD2
V: TRBV11-3
DNA: TGTGCCAGCAGCTTAGAAGGGGAGTCCCGGACTAGCGGGAAAGAGGCGTACGAGCAGTACTTC
CDR3: CASSLEGESRTSGKEAYEQYF

size: -
J: TRBJ2-7
D: TRBD1
V: TRBV20-1
DNA: TGCAGTGCTAGTCTAGGGACAGGTGAGCAGTACTTC
CDR3: CSASLGTGEQYF

size: -
J: TRBJ2-7
D: TRBD2
V: TRBV14
DNA: TGTGCCAGCAGCCAGGGACTAGGGTTGTACGAGCAGTACTTC
CDR3: CASSQGLGLYEQYF

size: -
J: TRBJ2-7
D: -
V: TRBV28
DNA: TGTGCCAGCAACCGGAGCGGTTACTACGAGCAGTACTTC
CDR3: CASNRSGYYEQYF

size: -
J: TRBJ2-2
D: TRBD1
V: TRBV7-6
DNA: TGTGCCAGCAGCTCCCGAACGGGACAGGGGAACACCGGGGAGCTGTTTTTT
CDR3: CASSSRTGQGNTGELFF

size: -
J: TRBJ1-1
D: TRBD1
V: TRBV5-1
DNA: TGCGCCAGCAGCTCAATCGGGACAGCGAACACTGAAGCTTTCTTT
CDR3: CASSSIGTANTEAFF

size: -
J: TRBJ2-2
D: -
V: TRBV7-6
DNA: TGTGCCAGCAGCTTTGTGGGCAGGGCTGGCACCGGGGAGCTGTTTTTT
CDR3: CASSFVGRAGTGELFF